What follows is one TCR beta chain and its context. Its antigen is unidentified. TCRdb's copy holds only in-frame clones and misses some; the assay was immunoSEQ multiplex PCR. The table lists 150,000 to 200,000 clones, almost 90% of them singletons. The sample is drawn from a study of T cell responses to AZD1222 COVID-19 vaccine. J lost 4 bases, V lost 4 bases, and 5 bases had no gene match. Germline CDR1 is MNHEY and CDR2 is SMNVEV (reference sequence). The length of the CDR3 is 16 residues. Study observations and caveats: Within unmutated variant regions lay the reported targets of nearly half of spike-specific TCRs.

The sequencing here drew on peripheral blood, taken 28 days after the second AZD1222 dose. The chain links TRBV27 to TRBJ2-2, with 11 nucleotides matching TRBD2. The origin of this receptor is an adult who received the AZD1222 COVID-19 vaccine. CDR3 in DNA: TGTGCCAGCAGTTACGGGCTAGCGGGGGGCACCGGGGAGCTGTTTTTT. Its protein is CASSYGLAGGTGELFF.